A selection of T cell receptor beta chains follows, all from one sample in a study of Ad26.COV2.S vaccination and SARS-CoV-2 variants. Clones were read by immunoSEQ multiplex PCR, and TCRdb kept only the in-frame ones, dropping some. The data hold fewer than 900,000 clones, with roughly nine tenths observed a single time. The sequencing used peripheral blood, collected in a trial of Ad26.COV2.S vaccine versus placebo. The receptors shown here come from a person aged 18-60 years who received the Ad26.COV2.S COVID-19 vaccine or a placebo. Each CDR3 is given with its conserved first and last residue. D genes are given only for firm matches.

d_gene | j_gene | v_gene | CDR3aa | CDR3nt
. | TRBJ1-3 | TRBV29-1 | CSVVGNGNTIYF | TGCAGCGTTGTGGGCAATGGAAACACCATATATTTT
. | TRBJ2-7 | TRBV10-3 | CATSERLLVYEQYF | TGTGCCACCAGTGAGAGACTACTGGTCTACGAGCAGTACTTC
. | TRBJ2-3 | TRBV14 | CASSPSGYTQYF | TGTGCCAGCAGCCCCAGCGGCTATACGCAGTATTTT
TRBD1 | TRBJ1-2 | TRBV6-5 | CASRLFRDRTYGYTF | TGTGCCAGCAGGCTTTTCCGGGACAGAACCTATGGCTACACCTTC
. | TRBJ2-5 | TRBV18 | CASSLADPARGETQYF | TGTGCCAGCTCCCTAGCGGACCCTGCGAGGGGGGAGACCCAGTACTTC
. | TRBJ2-4 | TRBV6-4 | CASSTVPGNIQYF | TGTGCCAGCAGTACTGTCCCGGGGAACATTCAGTACTTC
TRBD2 | TRBJ2-5 | TRBV3-1/TRBV3-2 | CASSPPGAGGEETQYF | TGTGCCAGCAGCCCCCCGGGGGCGGGGGGTGAAGAGACCCAGTACTTC
TRBD2 | TRBJ2-7 | TRBV15 | CATSRGGPVYEQYF | TGTGCCACCAGCCGGGGGGGGCCTGTCTACGAGCAGTACTTC
. | TRBJ1-5 | TRBV4-2 | CASSQERGGHGNQPQHF | TGTGCCAGCAGCCAAGAAAGAGGGGGTCATGGCAATCAGCCCCAGCATTTT
. | TRBJ2-3 | TRBV30 | CAWTQGIHTDTQYF | TGTGCCTGGACCCAGGGGATCCACACAGATACGCAGTATTTT
. | TRBJ2-2 | TRBV19 | CASSTGISGTGELFF | TGTGCCAGTAGTACAGGGATTTCGGGCACCGGGGAGCTGTTTTTT
TRBD1 | TRBJ1-1 | TRBV6-5 | CASRGQGEAFF | TGTGCCAGCAGGGGACAGGGTGAAGCTTTCTTT
. | TRBJ2-5 | TRBV4-1 | CASSQRLPGQTQYF | TGCGCCAGCAGCCAAAGGCTACCCGGGCAGACCCAGTACTTC
TRBD1 | TRBJ1-2 | TRBV30 | CASTGSGGGYTF | TGTGCCTCGACGGGGTCAGGGGGAGGCTACACCTTC
. | TRBJ1-5 | TRBV5-4 | CASSSGGEPQHF | TGTGCCAGCAGTTCCGGGGGCGAGCCCCAGCATTTT
TRBD2 | TRBJ2-2 | TRBV5-8 | CASSQTSASRDTGELFF | TGTGCCAGCAGCCAGACTAGCGCGAGTCGGGACACCGGGGAGCTGTTTTTT
. | TRBJ1-2 | TRBV7-8 | CASSLEIAWGYGYTF | TGTGCCAGCAGCTTGGAAATTGCTTGGGGGTATGGCTACACCTTC
TRBD1 | TRBJ2-1 | TRBV7-3 | CASSLVGKGAPYNEQFF | TGTGCCAGCAGCCTAGTCGGAAAGGGGGCTCCCTACAATGAGCAGTTCTTC
. | TRBJ2-2 | TRBV6-6 | CASSYSPSTGELFF | TGTGCCAGCAGTTACTCCCCCAGCACCGGGGAGCTGTTTTTT
TRBD2 | TRBJ2-5 | TRBV7-7 | CASSLGGGLALQETQYF | TGTGCTAGCAGCTTAGGCGGGGGACTAGCCCTCCAAGAGACCCAGTACTTC
. | TRBJ2-6 | TRBV7-2 | CASSLGMGGSGANVLTF | TGTGCCAGCAGCTTAGGGATGGGCGGATCTGGGGCCAACGTCCTGACTTTC
. | TRBJ2-4 | TRBV29-1 | CSVRDFRDTKNIQYF | TGCAGCGTTAGGGACTTCCGAGACACCAAAAACATTCAGTACTTC